This T cell receptor (beta chain) was recorded in a study of prognosis after radiotherapy for stage I lung cancer. About the research overall: Between April 2018 and 2019, patients with stage I non-small cell lung cancer were enrolled. The patients included over twelve who had newly diagnosed primary stage I lung tumors, along with four or five others who had oligometastatic NSCLC after their primary tumor had been surgically resected. Concurrently with stereotactic body radiotherapy, no other therapy was received by any patient.

Researchers used two-round multiplex PCR to amplify TCR beta CDR3 starting from genomic DNA. Round-one PCR had primers specific to each TRBV and TRBJ gene. From the multiplex PCR reads, TCRdb called clonotypes with MiXCR, one entry per CDR3 protein. In the table there are approximately 23,000 distinct CDR3 sequences, around 37% of which are singletons. In germline, CDR1 is SGDLS, CDR2 YYNGEE. The CDR3 covers 14 residues. The V gene lost 0 bases and the J gene lost 5 bases, with 9 bases spanning the gap. This chain uses TRBV9 with TRBJ2-1; D is uncertain. The source was PBMCs, collected before or after stereotactic body radiation therapy (not recorded which). The TCR sequence derives from a donor of 50 years or more with non-small cell lung cancer. The CDR3 loop is CASSVVGQNNEQFF. For the CDR3, the DNA is TGTGCCAGCAGCGTAGTAGGGCAGAACAATGAGCAGTTCTTC.